This T cell receptor (beta chain) was profiled in a study of shared clonotypes between healthy human individuals. CDR1 and CDR2 from the germline V gene are MDHEN and SYDVKM. Trimming cost V 2 bases and J 0 bases; bases outside gene matches: 10. The CDR3 has 18 amino acids. Measured with immunoSEQ multiplex PCR; TCRdb has only the in-frame clones, and not every one. The sample has about 680,000 clones; 73% are singletons. The sequencing sample was made of memory CD4+ T cells sorted from blood. Subset specified: CD45RA-negative fraction. This clonotype was obtained from a woman aged 25 to 45 in good health. The rearrangement uses TRBV28 and TRBJ1-1, with 9 nucleotides matching TRBD1. In nucleotides, the CDR3 is TGTGCCAGCAGTTTAGGTCCGGGACAGGGTCTGATGAACACTGAAGCTTTCTTT. As protein: CASSLGPGQGLMNTEAFF.